This T cell receptor beta chain came from a study of memory CD4+ T cells and cytomegalovirus serostatus. The sort gate was single viable CD3+CD4+CD8-CD45RO+ cells for memory CD4+ T cells. Libraries were prepared by immunoSEQ multiplex PCR; TCRdb keeps only in-frame clonotypes and omits some of them. The data show about 42,000 clones, 65% to 85% seen once. This CDR3 has 15 residues. Germline CDR1 MDHEN, CDR2 SYDVKM. Trimming shortened V by 3 bases and J by 1 base, and 12 bases separated the two germline ends. Study-wide points: A US-trained random forest predicted CMV serostatus with median AUC around 0.9.

For this clone: Antigen specificity is unknown.

This TCR was recovered from an adult in good health and CMV-seronegative. The sample was memory CD4+ T cells from blood. The chain uses TRBV28 and TRBJ1-2, with a tentative D call TRBD1 (6 bases). Here the CDR3 DNA reads TGTGCCAGCAGTTTGGGGGGGGCGCATAACTATGGCTACACCTTC. Translating it yields CASSLGGAHNYGYTF.